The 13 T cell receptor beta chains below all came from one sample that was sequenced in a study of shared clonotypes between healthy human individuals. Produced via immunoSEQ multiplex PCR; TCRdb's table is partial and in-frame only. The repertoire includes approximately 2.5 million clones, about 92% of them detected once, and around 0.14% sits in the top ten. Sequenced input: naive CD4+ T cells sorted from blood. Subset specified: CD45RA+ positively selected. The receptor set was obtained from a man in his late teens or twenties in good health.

CDR3 bases: TGTGCCAGCACGAACAGGGTCCACGAGCAGTACTTC. Its protein product is CASTNRVHEQYF. This chain joins TRBV6-6 and TRBJ2-7, with D tentatively TRBD1 (6 bases). Looked up from germline, CDR1 is MNHNY and CDR2 is SVGAGI (reference sequence). This CDR3 is 12 amino acids long. Trimming cost V 7 bases and J 5 bases, with 12 bases left between them.

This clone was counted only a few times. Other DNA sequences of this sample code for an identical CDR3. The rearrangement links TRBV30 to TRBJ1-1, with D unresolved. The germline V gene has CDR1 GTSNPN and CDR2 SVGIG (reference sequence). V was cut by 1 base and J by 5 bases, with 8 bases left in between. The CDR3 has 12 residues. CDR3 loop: CAWSGGGTEAFF. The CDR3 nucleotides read TGTGCCTGGAGTGGGGGAGGGACTGAAGCTTTCTTT.

CDR3 loop: CSVGQVSNQPQHF. CDR3 in DNA: TGCAGCGTTGGACAGGTTAGCAATCAGCCCCAGCATTTT. The chain employs TRBV29-1 and TRBJ1-5; tentatively, D is TRBD1 (6 bases). Trimming shortened V by 4 bases and J by 0 bases, and 7 bases separated the two germline ends. Germline CDR1 and CDR2: SQVTM and ANQGSEA. CDR3 length: 13 residues.

CDR3 protein: CASNETQYF. DNA for the CDR3: TGTGCCAGTAACGAGACCCAGTACTTC. The V call is TRBV19, the J call TRBJ2-5; D unclear. Germline-derived CDR1 and CDR2 are LNHDA and SQIVND (reference sequence). V lost 7 bases, J lost 5 bases, and 2 bases lay in between. The CDR3 spans 9 residues.

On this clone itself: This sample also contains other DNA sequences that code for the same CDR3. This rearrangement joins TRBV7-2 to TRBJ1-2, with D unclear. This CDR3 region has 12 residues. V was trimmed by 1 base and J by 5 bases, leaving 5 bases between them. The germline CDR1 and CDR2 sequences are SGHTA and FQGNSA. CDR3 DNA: TGTGCCAGCAGCTTAGGAGGGTATGGCTACACCTTC. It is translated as CASSLGGYGYTF.

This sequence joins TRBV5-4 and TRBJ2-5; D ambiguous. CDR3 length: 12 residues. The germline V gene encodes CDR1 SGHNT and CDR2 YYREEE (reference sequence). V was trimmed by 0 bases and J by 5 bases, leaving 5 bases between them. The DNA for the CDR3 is TGTGCCAGCAGCTTGGAGTTGGAGACCCAGTACTTC. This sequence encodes CASSLELETQYF.

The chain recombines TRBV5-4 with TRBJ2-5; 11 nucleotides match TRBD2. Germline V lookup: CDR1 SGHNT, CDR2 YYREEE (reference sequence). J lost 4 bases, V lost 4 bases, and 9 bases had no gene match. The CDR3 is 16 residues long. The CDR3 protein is CASSVGTSGGRETQYF. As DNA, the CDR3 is TGTGCCAGCAGCGTTGGGACTAGCGGAGGCAGAGAGACCCAGTACTTC.

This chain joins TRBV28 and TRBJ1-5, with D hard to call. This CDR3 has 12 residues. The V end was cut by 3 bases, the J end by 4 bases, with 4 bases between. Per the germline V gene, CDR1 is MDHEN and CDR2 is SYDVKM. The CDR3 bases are TGTGCCAGCAGTTTGGCGAATCAGCCCCAGCATTTT. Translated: CASSLANQPQHF.

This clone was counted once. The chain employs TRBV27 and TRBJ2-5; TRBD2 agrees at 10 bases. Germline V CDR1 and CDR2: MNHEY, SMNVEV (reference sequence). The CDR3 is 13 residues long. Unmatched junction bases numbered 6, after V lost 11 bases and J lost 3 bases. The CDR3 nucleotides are TGTGCCGTTAGCGGGAGGAACAAAGAGACCCAGTACTTC. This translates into CAVSGRNKETQYF.

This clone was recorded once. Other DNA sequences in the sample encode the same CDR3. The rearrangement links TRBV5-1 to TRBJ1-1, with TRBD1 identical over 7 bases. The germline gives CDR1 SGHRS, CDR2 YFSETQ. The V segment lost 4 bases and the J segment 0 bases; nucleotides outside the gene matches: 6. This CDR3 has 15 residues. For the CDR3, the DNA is TGCGCCAGCAGCCTATTGGGACAGTTGAACACTGAAGCTTTCTTT. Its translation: CASSLLGQLNTEAFF.

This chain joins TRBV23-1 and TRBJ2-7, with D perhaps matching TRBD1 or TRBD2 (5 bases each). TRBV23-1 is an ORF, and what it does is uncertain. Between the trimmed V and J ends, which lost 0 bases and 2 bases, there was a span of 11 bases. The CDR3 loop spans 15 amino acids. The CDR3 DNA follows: TGCGCCAGCAGTCAATCGTGGGGGAAAGCCTACGAGCAGTACTTC. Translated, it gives CASSQSWGKAYEQYF.

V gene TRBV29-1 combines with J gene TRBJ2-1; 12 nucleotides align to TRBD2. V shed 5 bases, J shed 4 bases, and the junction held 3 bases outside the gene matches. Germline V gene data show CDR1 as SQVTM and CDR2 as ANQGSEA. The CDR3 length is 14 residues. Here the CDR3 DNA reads TGCAGCGTTTTAGGACTAGCGGGGTACAATGAGCAGTTCTTC. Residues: CSVLGLAGYNEQFF.

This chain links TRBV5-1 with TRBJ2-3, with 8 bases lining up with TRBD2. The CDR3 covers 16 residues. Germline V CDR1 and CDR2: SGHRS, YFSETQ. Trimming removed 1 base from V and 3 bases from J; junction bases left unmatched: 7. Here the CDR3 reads CASSLLVAGLTDTQYF. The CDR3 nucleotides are TGCGCCAGCAGCTTGTTAGTAGCGGGGTTGACAGATACGCAGTATTTT.